The 16 T cell receptor beta chains reported below all come from one sample, sequenced in a study of OX40 agonist ivuxolimab in advanced cancers. TCRdb's table, derived via immunoSEQ multiplex PCR, lists solely in-frame clones and lacks some. The sample lists around 72,000 clones; roughly 89% were seen once. The starting material was CD4+ or CD8+ T cells sorted from blood, obtained in a trial of the OX40 agonist ivuxolimab. The receptors derive from an adult with an advanced solid tumor such as melanoma, head and neck, liver or kidney cancer.

A few counts support this clone. The chain recombines TRBV5-1 with TRBJ2-7, with D perhaps matching TRBD1 (5 bases). CDR1 and CDR2 (germline): SGHRS, YFSETQ. Trimming took off 0 bases at V and 2 bases at J, with 9 bases between the two ends. This CDR3 region has 14 residues. CDR3 in amino acids: CASSLDGHTYEQYF. The CDR3, as DNA: TGCGCCAGCAGCTTGGATGGACACACCTACGAGCAGTACTTC.

The chain recombines TRBV18 with TRBJ2-3; D ambiguous. Deletions cut 2 bases from V and 8 bases from J, with 11 bases between. Germline values: CDR1 KGHSH, CDR2 LQKENI. This CDR3 is built from 13 residues. This CDR3 reads CASSPETVVTQYF. CDR3 nucleotides: TGTGCCAGCTCACCAGAAACTGTGGTTACGCAGTATTTT.

The chain joins TRBV5-1 to TRBJ2-5, with 10 bases lining up with TRBD2. CDR3 length: 15 residues. V trimming: 1 base; J trimming: 5 bases; junction bases outside the gene matches: 5. Germline lookup yields CDR1 SGHRS and CDR2 YFSETQ. CDR3 residues: CASSLFLAGEETQYF. CDR3 DNA: TGCGCCAGCAGCTTGTTCCTAGCGGGGGAGGAGACCCAGTACTTC.

V gene TRBV7-8 combines with J gene TRBJ2-7; 7 bases align to TRBD1. The CDR3 is 16 amino acids. The junction had 18 bases not matched to a gene; V was cut back by 5 bases and J by 8 bases. CDR1 SGHVS and CDR2 FQNEAQ come from the germline V gene. The CDR3 protein is CASSPLLPGQYEKQYF. The CDR3, as DNA: TGTGCCAGCAGCCCTCTCTTGCCGGGACAGTACGAGAAGCAGTACTTC.

The rearrangement uses TRBV11-3 and TRBJ2-1, with D possibly being TRBD1 (6 bases). CDR1 and CDR2 from the germline V gene are SGHNT and YENEEA. CDR3 length: 11 residues. Trimming cost V 9 bases and J 9 bases, with 12 bases left between them. The CDR3 region is CASSRGGEQFF. DNA for the CDR3: TGTGCCAGTTCCCGAGGGGGTGAGCAGTTCTTC.

V is TRBV2 and J is TRBJ2-5, with 8 bases aligning to TRBD1. Judging by the DNA end, TRBJ2-7 fits better; the J call may be wrong. Germline V CDR1 and CDR2: SNHLY, FYNNEI. The CDR3 spans 16 residues. In DNA, the CDR3 is TGTGCCAGCAGTCGTATCCGGACAGGGATATCCTACGAGCAGTACTTC. Translating gives CASSRIRTGISYEQYF.

The V and J genes are TRBV9 and TRBJ2-5; 14 bases fit TRBD2. The J call could be wrong; TRBJ2-7 is a better fit for the DNA end. CDR1 SGDLS and CDR2 YYNGEE come from the germline V gene. The CDR3 is 15 amino acids. CDR3: CASSERTSGRNEQYF. In DNA form, the CDR3 reads TGTGCCAGCAGCGAGAGGACTAGCGGGAGGAACGAGCAGTACTTC.

The chain has TRBV4-1 and TRBJ1-4; D may be TRBD1 (6 bases). Germline-derived CDR1 and CDR2 are MGHRA and YSYEKL. The CDR3 is 17 residues long. Trimming pared 1 base from V and 8 bases from J, leaving 20 bases between. CDR3 amino acids: CASSQAVRGTGQEKLFF. The CDR3 region has the DNA TGCGCCAGCAGCCAAGCGGTACGGGGAACCGGACAGGAAAAACTGTTTTTT.

The chain couples TRBV28 to TRBJ1-1; no firm D call. In germline, CDR1 is MDHEN, CDR2 SYDVKM. Trimming stripped 2 bases from V and 4 bases from J, with 17 bases between. The CDR3 length is 16 residues. Written as DNA, the CDR3 is TGTGCCAGCAGTTTAGGGAAAGAGAGGCATTCCACTGAAGCTTTCTTT. Translating gives CASSLGKERHSTEAFF.

This clone was recorded once. This chain connects TRBV2 to TRBJ2-7; TRBD2 might be the D (7 bases). This CDR3 has 15 amino acids. Germline loops: CDR1 SNHLY, CDR2 FYNNEI. V was cut by 2 bases and J by 2 bases, with 13 bases left in between. The CDR3 nucleotides read TGTGCCAGCAGTGAACTCAGCGGGACAACCTACGAGCAGTACTTC. The encoded protein is CASSELSGTTYEQYF.

This clone was observed once. The rearrangement uses TRBV11-2 and TRBJ2-1; D remains ambiguous. The germline CDR1 and CDR2 sequences are SGHAT and FQNNGV. The V gene lost 1 base and the J gene lost 16 bases, with 11 bases spanning the gap. The CDR3 has 11 amino acids. The CDR3 region has the DNA TGTGCCAGCAGCTTAGCCGATATTTTTTTCTTC. This gives the protein CASSLADIFFF.

The chain couples TRBV9 to TRBJ1-3; D uncertain. In germline, CDR1 is SGDLS, CDR2 YYNGEE. This CDR3 is 14 amino acids long. V was clipped by 4 bases and J by 2 bases, with 10 bases between them. The CDR3, as DNA: TGTGCCAGCAGCCTCACCCTGACTGGAAACACCATATATTTT. It codes for CASSLTLTGNTIYF.

The gene calls are TRBV6-5 and TRBJ1-4; TRBD1 aligns across 7 bases. This CDR3 contains 15 residues. Germline-derived CDR1 and CDR2 are MNHEY and SVGAGI. With 4 bases clipped from V and 4 bases from J, the junction kept 6 bases outside the gene matches. CDR3 in DNA: TGTGCCAGCAGTTGGACAGGAGGAAATAATGAAAAACTGTTTTTT. Amino acid sequence: CASSWTGGNNEKLFF.

The rearrangement links TRBV18 to TRBJ2-7; D remains ambiguous. V shed 5 bases and J shed 1 base, with 6 bases lying between them. The germline V gene encodes CDR1 KGHSH and CDR2 LQKENI. The CDR3 length is 12 residues. CDR3 DNA sequence: TGTGCCAGCTCAATCGATTCCTACGAGCAGTACTTC. It yields the protein CASSIDSYEQYF.

This clone was counted once. The gene calls are TRBV6-1 and TRBJ2-5; 8 bases align to TRBD1. The V and J ends lost 4 bases and 2 bases, in that order; junction bases with no gene match: 3. This CDR3 is 14 amino acids long. CDR1 is MNHNS and CDR2 is SASEGT in the germline V gene. The CDR3 loop is CASSGQGPQETQYF. The CDR3 DNA is TGTGCCAGCAGTGGACAGGGGCCTCAAGAGACCCAGTACTTC.

The table lists this clone with a few counts. The chain's CDR3 is CASGQGRFQAGANVLTF. CDR3 DNA sequence: TGTGCCAGCGGTCAGGGGCGGTTCCAGGCTGGGGCCAACGTCCTGACTTTC. The V call is TRBV28, the J call TRBJ2-6; a possible D gene is TRBD1 (6 bases). This CDR3 contains 17 residues. V lost 8 bases and J lost 2, with 19 bases in between. The germline gives CDR1 MDHEN, CDR2 SYDVKM.